This TCR beta chain originates from a study of blood T cell repertoires in COVID-19. The wider study: Sources were T cells, B-cell-depleted T cells, or PBMCs; the material itself was cDNA or gDNA.

Looked up from germline, CDR1 is MNHEY and CDR2 is SVGAGI. This CDR3 spans 15 amino acids. Trimming removed 4 bases from V and 0 bases from J, with 7 bases in between. How the authors handled the data: Amplification of reference gene primers was used by the study to estimate nucleated cell counts. Libraries were prepared by immunoSEQ multiplex PCR; TCRdb keeps only in-frame clonotypes and omits some of them. V, J and clone size are those of that table, while D and trimming were read from the DNA. The top ten clones hold about 2% of a sample with about 220,000 clones, 84% of them seen once. The sample consisted of peripheral blood. The sequence came from a man aged 35 to 55 who had recovered from COVID-19. The chain carries TRBV6-5 and TRBJ2-6; D is unclear. The CDR3 loop reads CASSFTSSGANVLTF. The CDR3, as DNA: TGTGCCAGCAGTTTTACAAGCTCTGGGGCCAACGTCCTGACTTTC.